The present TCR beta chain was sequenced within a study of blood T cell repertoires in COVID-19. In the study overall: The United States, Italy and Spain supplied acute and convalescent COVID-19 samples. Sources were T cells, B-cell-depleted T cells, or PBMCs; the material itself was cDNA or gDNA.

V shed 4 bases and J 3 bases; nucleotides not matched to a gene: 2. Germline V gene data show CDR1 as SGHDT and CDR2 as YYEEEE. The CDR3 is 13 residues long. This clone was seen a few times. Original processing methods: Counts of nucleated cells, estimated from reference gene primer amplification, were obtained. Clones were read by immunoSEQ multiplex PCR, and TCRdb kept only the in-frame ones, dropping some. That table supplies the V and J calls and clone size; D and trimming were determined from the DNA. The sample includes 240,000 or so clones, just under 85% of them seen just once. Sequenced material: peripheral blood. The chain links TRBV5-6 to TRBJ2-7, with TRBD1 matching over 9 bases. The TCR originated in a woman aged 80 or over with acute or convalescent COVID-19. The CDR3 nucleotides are TGTGCCAGCAGCGGGGGACAGGGCTACGAGCAGTACTTC. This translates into CASSGGQGYEQYF.